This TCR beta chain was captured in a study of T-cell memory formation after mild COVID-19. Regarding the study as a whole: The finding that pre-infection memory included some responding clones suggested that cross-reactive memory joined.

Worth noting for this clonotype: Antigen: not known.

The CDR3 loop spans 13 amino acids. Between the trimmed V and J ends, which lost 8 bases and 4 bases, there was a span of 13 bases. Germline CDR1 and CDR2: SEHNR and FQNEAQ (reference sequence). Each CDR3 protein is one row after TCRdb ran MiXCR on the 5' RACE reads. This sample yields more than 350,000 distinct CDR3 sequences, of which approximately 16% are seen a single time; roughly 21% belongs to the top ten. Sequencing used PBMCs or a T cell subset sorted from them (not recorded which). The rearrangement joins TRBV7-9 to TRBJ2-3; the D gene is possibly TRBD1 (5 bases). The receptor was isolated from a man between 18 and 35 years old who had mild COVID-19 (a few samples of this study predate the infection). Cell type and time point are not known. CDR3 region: CASDSWDPDTQYF. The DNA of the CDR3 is TGTGCCAGCGACAGCTGGGATCCAGATACGCAGTATTTT.